This TCR delta chain was captured by sequencing in a study of Vδ1+ human thymocytes. On this clone: Its antigen remains unknown.

The template was reverse-transcribed extracted RNA. CDR3 amplicons came from multiplex PCR with pooled V-gene forward and constant-region reverse primers. TCRdb fed the multiplex PCR reads into CATT to redo clone calling. Among about 73,000 delta-chain clones listed, about 35% were seen once. Study results and limitations: Thymic TRG and TRD repertoires appeared highly polyclonal, with Gaussian CDR3 length distributions.

Germline CDR1 reads TSWWSYY; CDR2 reads QGS. J was trimmed by 3 bases and V by 5 bases; bases with no gene match: 19. This CDR3 spans 19 amino acids. The TCR sequence derives from a boy under three years old who had congenital heart surgery. The sequenced sample was Vdelta1+ gamma-delta thymocytes from the thymus. Subset of the sample: FACS-sorted CD3+ TCRalphabeta- TCRVdelta1+ TCRVdelta2- thymocytes. V usage is TRDV1 and J usage is TRDJ1; 9 bases line up with TRDD2. The CDR3 bases are TGTGCTCTTGGGAGACCCTTCCTACGGGGCCTACGCAGGTCCGATAAACTCATCTTT. Its protein product is CALGRPFLRGLRRSDKLIF.